The 15 T cell receptor beta chains presented below share a single source sample, sequenced in a study of T cell repertoires in cytomegalovirus infection (dated by TCRdb to the late 2010s). Sequencing relied on an Illumina HiSeq 1500. TCRdb took the public reads, trimmed them with fastp at Q25, ran MiXCR for clone calling and kept in-frame beta chains. CDR3 protein sequences are deduplicated, and each keeps its most common genes and DNA. The sample data list about 770,000 distinct CDR3 sequences, and roughly 28% of these were observed just once. Of the sample, 10% to 15% is held by the ten largest clones. In light of the paper, this sample's treatment or condition label describes: in vitro stimulation with specific CMV peptide epitopes to enrich CMV-specific T cells. These TCRs are of unknown antigen specificity. This sample comprised cultured CD8+ T cells from PBMCs, obtained from culture after CMV antigen stimulation. The source of these receptors is a human donor in good health (CMV status not recorded). Some clones in this sample may be carry-over from other donors' samples.

The chain uses TRBV2 and TRBJ1-5, with 9 positions matching TRBD1. This CDR3 comprises 15 residues. J gave up 4 bases and V 1 base, and 2 bases lay outside the gene matches. CDR1 and CDR2 from the germline V gene are SNHLY and FYNNEI. Written as DNA, the CDR3 is TGTGCCAGCAGTGAAGGACAGGGGGAGAATCAGCCCCAGCATTTT. It is translated as CASSEGQGENQPQHF.

The chain links TRBV18 to TRBJ2-2, with TRBD1 matching over 8 bases. The J segment lost 3 bases and the V segment lost 4 bases, leaving 13 bases of the junction unmatched. CDR3 size: 18 residues. CDR1 KGHSH and CDR2 LQKENI come from the germline V gene. This CDR3 is CASSQNPDREIDTGELFF. The CDR3 coding sequence is TGTGCCAGCTCACAAAACCCGGACAGGGAAATTGACACCGGGGAGCTGTTTTTT.

This clonotype turned up a few times. The rearrangement uses TRBV9 and TRBJ1-1, with a possible D match to TRBD1 (6 bases). CDR1 is SGDLS, CDR2 YYNGEE, per germline. The CDR3 runs 15 residues. Between the trimmed V and J ends, which lost 7 bases and 4 bases, there was a span of 20 bases. Here the CDR3 reads CASVRTAAGGTEAFF. The CDR3 nucleotides are TGTGCCAGCGTCCGGACAGCCGCTGGTGGCACTGAAGCTTTCTTT. Variable domain in full (rest from reference TRBV9 and TRBJ1-1): DSGVTQTPKHLITATGQRVTLRCSPRSGDLSVYWYQQSLDQGLQFLIQYYNGEERAKGNILERFSAQQFPDLHSELNLSSLELGDSALYFCASVRTAAGGTEAFFGQGTRLTVV.

The chain employs TRBV4-3 and TRBJ2-1; D is possibly TRBD2 (5 bases). Germline V gene sequence: CDR1 LGHNA, CDR2 YSLEER. V lost 1 base to trimming and J lost 1 base, with 11 bases between them. The CDR3 has 16 residues. The CDR3 is CASSQGAGESYNEQFF. The CDR3 DNA sequence: TGCGCCAGCAGCCAAGGGGCGGGTGAATCCTACAATGAGCAGTTCTTC.

The sample holds many counts of this clonotype. The genes are TRBV2 and TRBJ1-3; 9 bases are shared with TRBD1. The germline CDR1 and CDR2 sequences are SNHLY and FYNNEI. V lost 7 bases and J lost 7; bases outside the gene matches: 8. The CDR3 is made up of 14 amino acids. The CDR3, as DNA: TGTGCCAGCATGCCGGGACAGGGTCTGAACACCATATATTTT. Its protein product is CASMPGQGLNTIYF.

This clonotype was detected many times. The V gene is TRBV4-3, the J gene TRBJ1-1; D not certain. CDR3 length: 14 amino acids. The V and J ends lost 4 bases and 4 bases respectively, with 13 bases between them. Germline CDR1 reads LGHNA; CDR2 reads YSLEER. CDR3 region: CASSPRVGSTEAFF. The CDR3 DNA reads TGCGCCAGCAGCCCTCGAGTGGGGTCCACTGAAGCTTTCTTT.

The chain carries TRBV7-9 and TRBJ2-5, with D unresolved. CDR1 SEHNR and CDR2 FQNEAQ come from the germline V gene (reference sequence). The CDR3 spans 11 residues. V lost 8 bases and J lost 13, with 17 bases in between. CDR3 region: CASRSTIRAYF. The CDR3 DNA reads TGTGCCAGCCGGTCTACAATCCGGGCGTACTTC.

The table lists this clonotype with a few counts. The chain has TRBV6-5 and TRBJ1-5; D is uncertain. CDR3 length equals 13 residues. The germline V gene encodes CDR1 MNHEY and CDR2 SVGAGI. Trimming left V 7 bases short and J 6 bases short, with 13 bases between. The CDR3 loop reads CASTPGVSQPQHF. Here the CDR3 DNA reads TGTGCCAGCACTCCCGGGGTTAGTCAGCCCCAGCATTTT.

There are many counts of this clonotype. V gene TRBV7-2 combines with J gene TRBJ2-7; the D gene is possibly TRBD1 (6 bases). Germline CDR1 reads SGHTA; CDR2 reads FQGNSA. Trimming cost V 3 bases and J 3 bases, with 9 bases left between them. The CDR3 runs to 13 residues. The CDR3: CASSFFRGYEQYF. The DNA of the CDR3 is TGTGCCAGCAGCTTTTTCAGGGGCTACGAGCAGTACTTC.

The rearrangement links TRBV24-1 to TRBJ2-1, with D maybe TRBD1 (6 bases). CDR1 is KGHDR, CDR2 SFDVKD, per germline. Trimming cost V 4 bases and J 5 bases, with 23 bases left between them. There are 18 residues in the CDR3. Here the CDR3 DNA reads TGTGCCACCAGTGACCGTTTCCGCACAGGGCAGTCCCACAATGAGCAGTTCTTC. Encoded protein: CATSDRFRTGQSHNEQFF.

The chain has TRBV7-9 and TRBJ2-1; a weak D match, TRBD1 (6 bases). Germline CDR1 reads SEHNR; CDR2 reads FQNEAQ (reference sequence). Between the trimmed V and J ends, which lost 5 bases and 6 bases, there was a span of 17 bases. The CDR3 sequence is 15 residues long. The CDR3 sequence: CASSGLKGQFNEQFF. The CDR3 nucleotides are TGTGCCAGCAGCGGATTAAAGGGACAATTCAATGAGCAGTTCTTC.

In this sample, this clonotype turned up many times. The chain carries TRBV7-2 and TRBJ2-3; D is unclear. The germline V gene encodes CDR1 SGHTA and CDR2 FQGNSA. This CDR3 contains 13 residues. Trimming took 5 bases from V and 4 from J, leaving 10 bases between them. CDR3 protein: CASSERGPDTQYF. In DNA form, the CDR3 reads TGTGCCAGCAGCGAAAGAGGCCCAGATACGCAGTATTTT.

The count of this clonotype is one. The chain couples TRBV6-2 or TRBV6-3 to TRBJ2-7, with 7 bases identical to TRBD2. The CDR3 is 16 amino acids. CDR1 is MNHEY and CDR2 is SVGEGT in the germline V gene. The ends lost 5 bases at V and 3 bases at J; junction bases unmatched: 13. The CDR3 nucleotides read TGTGCCAGCAGTGGCCAAATTGCGGGGGACTACTACGAGCAGTACTTC. It is translated as CASSGQIAGDYYEQYF.

This clonotype was seen a handful of times. The CDR3 reads CASSLFSRPNTGELFF. The CDR3 nucleotides read TGTGCCAGCAGTTTATTCTCCAGACCGAACACCGGGGAGCTGTTTTTT. The chain combines TRBV27 with TRBJ2-2; D is uncertain. Germline-derived CDR1 and CDR2 are MNHEY and SMNVEV (reference sequence). Between the trimmed V and J ends, which lost 1 base and 0 bases, there was a span of 9 bases. The CDR3 is 16 residues long.

This clonotype came up once. The chain recombines TRBV14 with TRBJ2-1; the D gene is possibly TRBD2 (6 bases). This CDR3 is built from 18 residues. Germline V gives CDR1 SGHDN, CDR2 FVKESK. The ends were cut back, 4 bases at V and 5 bases at J, with 24 bases in the middle. In DNA form, the CDR3 reads TGTGCCAGCAGCCTCTTTCGAGAGCCGGGGGTACCAGACAATGAGCAGTTCTTC. It translates to CASSLFREPGVPDNEQFF.